This note documents a single TCR beta chain sequence. No antigen is known for it. The data were taken from a study of vaccination effects on CD4 cells after COVID-19. Study-wide context: Either the BNT162b2 or mRNA-1273 vaccine was given to participants in two doses.

V was cut by 5 bases and J by 8 bases, with 9 bases left in between. Per the germline V gene, CDR1 is DFQATT and CDR2 is SNEGSKA (reference sequence). The CDR3 loop spans 11 amino acids. Sequenced by immunoSEQ multiplex PCR; TCRdb stores in-frame clones only, minus some. The table has some 60,000 clones, roughly four fifths seen once; the top ten hold around 2.7%. Study-wide results and caveats: Late after vaccination, infection- and vaccine-induced clones showed marked clonal contraction.

Peptide-pool stimulation followed by sequencing identified expanded antigen-specific CD4+ clonotypes in the ViraFEST assay. Following culture for around 10 days, CD4+ T cells were isolated. According to the study, vaccine recipients showed no prior SARS-CoV-2 infection and negative nucleocapsid antibodies. Two million PBMC were placed in each well, which was supplemented with 10 IU/ml IL-2 and around 9.4 ug/ml peptides. This receptor was identified in a human donor who received a COVID-19 vaccine. Sequencing used CD4+ T cells from PBMCs cultured with HCoV-NL63 spike peptides, obtained before COVID-19 vaccination. The rearrangement links TRBV20-1 to TRBJ1-4; TRBD1 is a possible D gene (5 bases). CDR3 protein: CSARRGEKLFF. In DNA form, the CDR3 reads TGCAGTGCTCGCCGGGGCGAAAAACTGTTTTTT.